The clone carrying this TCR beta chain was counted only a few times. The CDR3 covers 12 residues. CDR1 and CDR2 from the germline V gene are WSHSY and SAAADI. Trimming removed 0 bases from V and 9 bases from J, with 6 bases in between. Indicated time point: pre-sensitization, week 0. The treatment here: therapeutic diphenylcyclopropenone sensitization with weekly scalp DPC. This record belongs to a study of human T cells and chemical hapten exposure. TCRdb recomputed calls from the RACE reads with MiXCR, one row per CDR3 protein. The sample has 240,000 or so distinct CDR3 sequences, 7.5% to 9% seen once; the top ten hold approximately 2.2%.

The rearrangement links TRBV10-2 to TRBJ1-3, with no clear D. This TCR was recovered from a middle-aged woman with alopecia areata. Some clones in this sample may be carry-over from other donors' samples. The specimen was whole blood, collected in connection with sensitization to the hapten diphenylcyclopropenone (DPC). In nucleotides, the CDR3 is TGCGCCAGCAGTGAGTCGGGCGGCACCATATATTTT. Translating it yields CASSESGGTIYF.